These T cell receptor beta chains were read from a single sample in a study of regulatory T cells in long-lasting Graves disease. MiXCR was run by TCRdb on the multiplex PCR reads, yielding one entry per CDR3 protein. Of hundreds of thousands of distinct CDR3 sequences detected, over 14% appear once; the ten largest clones hold approximately 7.8%. This sample was shared with a second study, whose subject was T cells in Graves' hyperthyroidism and ophthalmopathy.

This specimen was peripheral blood mononuclear cells (PBMCs), taken at new diagnosis, from a patient treated with antithyroid drugs. All receptors derive from a woman aged 40 to 49 with Graves disease. Each CDR3 is given with its conserved first and last residue. D genes are given only for firm matches. Clone sizes are given selectively: once, few, many, or a class where the clone is expanded.

CDR3nt: TGCGCCAGCAGGTTAGCGGGAGGGCACTATGAGCAGTTCTTC; CDR3aa: CASRLAGGHYEQFF; abundance: .; j_gene: TRBJ2-1; d_gene: TRBD2; v_gene: TRBV4-1
CDR3nt: TGTGCCAGCAGCGCCGGGACGGGGAGAGCAGATACGCAGTATTTT; CDR3aa: CASSAGTGRADTQYF; abundance: many; j_gene: TRBJ2-3; d_gene: .; v_gene: TRBV7-8
CDR3nt: TGTGCCTGGAGTGAGGCGGGAGGGCGGAGCTCCTACAATGAGCAGTTCTTC; CDR3aa: CAWSEAGGRSSYNEQFF; abundance: .; j_gene: TRBJ2-1; d_gene: TRBD2; v_gene: TRBV30
CDR3nt: TGCGCCAGCAGAAGACTAGCGGAGGTTGGTGAGACCCAGTACTTC; CDR3aa: CASRRLAEVGETQYF; abundance: .; j_gene: TRBJ2-5; d_gene: TRBD2; v_gene: TRBV5-1
CDR3nt: TGTGCCAGCAGCCAGGGGGGTGAAGCTTTCTTT; CDR3aa: CASSQGGEAFF; abundance: many; j_gene: TRBJ1-1; d_gene: TRBD1; v_gene: TRBV2
CDR3nt: TGTGCCAGCAGCTTAGCGCAGGGGGCGCGTTATGGCTACACCTTC; CDR3aa: CASSLAQGARYGYTF; abundance: many; j_gene: TRBJ1-2; d_gene: TRBD1; v_gene: TRBV7-6
CDR3nt: TGTGCCAGTAGTACCCGACTAGTCTCGAATGAGCAGTTCTTC; CDR3aa: CASSTRLVSNEQFF; abundance: few; j_gene: TRBJ2-1; d_gene: .; v_gene: TRBV19
CDR3nt: TGCAGCGTTAAGACAGTATATCAAGAGACCCAGTACTTC; CDR3aa: CSVKTVYQETQYF; abundance: .; j_gene: TRBJ2-5; d_gene: .; v_gene: TRBV29-1
CDR3nt: TGTGCCAGCAGCTTAGGGGGCGGGGACCTTCGCGAGCAGTACTTC; CDR3aa: CASSLGGGDLREQYF; abundance: many; j_gene: TRBJ2-7; d_gene: .; v_gene: TRBV7-9
CDR3nt: TGCAGTGCCCGGAGAGGGGAGGTAAATGAGCAGTTCTTC; CDR3aa: CSARRGEVNEQFF; abundance: .; j_gene: TRBJ2-1; d_gene: .; v_gene: TRBV20-1
CDR3nt: TGTGCCAGCAGCCCACCAGTAGGGCCCCAGCATTTT; CDR3aa: CASSPPVGPQHF; abundance: few; j_gene: TRBJ1-5; d_gene: .; v_gene: TRBV27
CDR3nt: TGCAGCGTTGTTGGGGGGCAGACCTACGAGCAGTACTTC; CDR3aa: CSVVGGQTYEQYF; abundance: few; j_gene: TRBJ2-7; d_gene: .; v_gene: TRBV29-1
CDR3nt: TGTGCCACCTCCACAGCAACAGATACGCAGTATTTT; CDR3aa: CATSTATDTQYF; abundance: few; j_gene: TRBJ2-3; d_gene: .; v_gene: TRBV24-1
CDR3nt: TGTGCCAGCAGCTTGTGGAGGGACCAAGAGACCCAGTACTTC; CDR3aa: CASSLWRDQETQYF; abundance: many; j_gene: TRBJ2-5; d_gene: .; v_gene: TRBV11-3
CDR3nt: TGTGCCAGTTATAGCGGGAGGGCCGCAGATACGCAGTATTTT; CDR3aa: CASYSGRAADTQYF; abundance: many; j_gene: TRBJ2-3; d_gene: TRBD2; v_gene: TRBV7-2
CDR3nt: TGTGCCAGCAGTTGGGGCGGTAGCTCCTACGAGCAGTACTTC; CDR3aa: CASSWGGSSYEQYF; abundance: few; j_gene: TRBJ2-7; d_gene: .; v_gene: TRBV12-3/TRBV12-4
CDR3nt: TGTGCCAGCAGCCCCGGGGGTACGGGGGCCTACGAGCAGTACTTC; CDR3aa: CASSPGGTGAYEQYF; abundance: many; j_gene: TRBJ2-7; d_gene: .; v_gene: TRBV11-2
CDR3nt: TGTGCCAGCAGTATAGGACTAGCGGGAGCGCAGACCCAGTACTTC; CDR3aa: CASSIGLAGAQTQYF; abundance: many; j_gene: TRBJ2-5; d_gene: TRBD2; v_gene: TRBV28
CDR3nt: TGCAGTGCCCAAGGTGGATCCGACAATGAGCAGTTCTTC; CDR3aa: CSAQGGSDNEQFF; abundance: few; j_gene: TRBJ2-1; d_gene: .; v_gene: TRBV20-1
CDR3nt: TGCGCCAGCAGCCAGACGTGGGGAACCTACGAGCAGTACTTC; CDR3aa: CASSQTWGTYEQYF; abundance: few; j_gene: TRBJ2-7; d_gene: .; v_gene: TRBV5-1
CDR3nt: TGCAGTGCTAGACGGGTAGCGGGGGACGAGACCCAGTACTTC; CDR3aa: CSARRVAGDETQYF; abundance: .; j_gene: TRBJ2-5; d_gene: TRBD2; v_gene: TRBV20-1
CDR3nt: TGTGCCAGCAGTTTTGGGGGACAGGGGATAGACGAGCAGTACTTC; CDR3aa: CASSFGGQGIDEQYF; abundance: many; j_gene: TRBJ2-7; d_gene: TRBD1; v_gene: TRBV28
CDR3nt: TGTGCCAGCAGACAGACAGTCTATGGCTACACCTTC; CDR3aa: CASRQTVYGYTF; abundance: few; j_gene: TRBJ1-2; d_gene: .; v_gene: TRBV2
CDR3nt: TGTGCCAGCAGTTACTCAAGGACTAGCGACTCCTACGAGCAGTACTTC; CDR3aa: CASSYSRTSDSYEQYF; abundance: .; j_gene: TRBJ2-7; d_gene: TRBD2; v_gene: TRBV6-5
CDR3nt: TGTGCCAGCAGTCCGGCAGGGATGAACACTGAAGCTTTCTTT; CDR3aa: CASSPAGMNTEAFF; abundance: many; j_gene: TRBJ1-1; d_gene: .; v_gene: TRBV27
CDR3nt: TGCGCCAGCAGCCAGGATCAGGCCGGGGAGCTGTTTTTT; CDR3aa: CASSQDQAGELFF; abundance: many; j_gene: TRBJ2-2; d_gene: .; v_gene: TRBV4-1
CDR3nt: TGTGCCAGCAGCTTAACGCGGGGAAGCGAAGGTTTCTTC; CDR3aa: CASSLTRGSEGFF; abundance: many; j_gene: TRBJ2-1; d_gene: .; v_gene: TRBV7-9
CDR3nt: TGTGCCAGCAGTTACGGGAAAGGTGGAAACACCATATATTTT; CDR3aa: CASSYGKGGNTIYF; abundance: .; j_gene: TRBJ1-3; d_gene: .; v_gene: TRBV6-5
CDR3nt: TGTGCCAGCAGCGCTAGGGGACAGACCAGCACAGATACGCAGTATTTT; CDR3aa: CASSARGQTSTDTQYF; abundance: .; j_gene: TRBJ2-3; d_gene: TRBD1; v_gene: TRBV9
CDR3nt: TGTGCCAGCAGCTTAGCCACAGGTTCCTACGAGCAGTACTTC; CDR3aa: CASSLATGSYEQYF; abundance: many; j_gene: TRBJ2-7; d_gene: .; v_gene: TRBV7-9
CDR3nt: TGTGCCATCAGCGCCACGGAGGGAGACTCTGGGGCCAACGTCCTGACTTTC; CDR3aa: CAISATEGDSGANVLTF; abundance: many; j_gene: TRBJ2-6; d_gene: .; v_gene: TRBV10-3
CDR3nt: TGTGCCAGCAGCCTGACAGGGGAGGAATACAATGAGCAGTTCTTC; CDR3aa: CASSLTGEEYNEQFF; abundance: .; j_gene: TRBJ2-1; d_gene: TRBD1; v_gene: TRBV6-2/TRBV6-3
CDR3nt: TGTGCCAGCAGCCAACCTGAGACAGGGAAAACTGAAGCTTTCTTT; CDR3aa: CASSQPETGKTEAFF; abundance: few; j_gene: TRBJ1-1; d_gene: TRBD1; v_gene: TRBV3-1
CDR3nt: TGTGCCACCAGTGACGAGAGGACTAGCGGGAAGAGCGAGCAGTACTTC; CDR3aa: CATSDERTSGKSEQYF; abundance: many; j_gene: TRBJ2-7; d_gene: TRBD2; v_gene: TRBV24-1
CDR3nt: TGTGCCAGCAGCCCAGGCGGGAGGGGGGAGACCCAGTACTTC; CDR3aa: CASSPGGRGETQYF; abundance: .; j_gene: TRBJ2-5; d_gene: TRBD2; v_gene: TRBV3-1
CDR3nt: TGTGCCAGCAGCTTAGTACCCGCGAACACCGGGGAGCTGTTTTTT; CDR3aa: CASSLVPANTGELFF; abundance: many; j_gene: TRBJ2-2; d_gene: .; v_gene: TRBV7-2
CDR3nt: TGCAGCGTTCGTACCGGAGGAATGAAGAATGAGCAGTTCTTC; CDR3aa: CSVRTGGMKNEQFF; abundance: .; j_gene: TRBJ2-1; d_gene: .; v_gene: TRBV29-1
CDR3nt: TGTGCCAGCAGCTGGGACAGGGGGGGAACCTACGAGCAGTACTTC; CDR3aa: CASSWDRGGTYEQYF; abundance: many; j_gene: TRBJ2-7; d_gene: TRBD1; v_gene: TRBV7-3
CDR3nt: TGCGCCAGCAGCCAAGATTGGACTAGCGTCAAGCAGTACTTC; CDR3aa: CASSQDWTSVKQYF; abundance: .; j_gene: TRBJ2-7; d_gene: TRBD2; v_gene: TRBV4-1
CDR3nt: TGTGCCACACAGGGAGTTCATGCTGAAGCTTTCTTT; CDR3aa: CATQGVHAEAFF; abundance: .; j_gene: TRBJ1-1; d_gene: .; v_gene: TRBV27
CDR3nt: TGTGCCAGCAGCCGACCGGACAATTCACCCCTCCACTTT; CDR3aa: CASSRPDNSPLHF; abundance: many; j_gene: TRBJ1-6; d_gene: .; v_gene: TRBV6-1
CDR3nt: TGTGCCAGCAGTTTTGGTTTTCAGGTAGGGGGCGATGGCTACACCTTC; CDR3aa: CASSFGFQVGGDGYTF; abundance: many; j_gene: TRBJ1-2; d_gene: TRBD1; v_gene: TRBV12-3/TRBV12-4
CDR3nt: TGCAGTGCCTCGACAGGGGATCGGGAGACCCAGTACTTC; CDR3aa: CSASTGDRETQYF; abundance: many; j_gene: TRBJ2-5; d_gene: TRBD1; v_gene: TRBV20-1
CDR3nt: TGTGCCAGCAGCCAATTTGGGGGGTCTGTCGGGGAGCTGTTTTTT; CDR3aa: CASSQFGGSVGELFF; abundance: few; j_gene: TRBJ2-2; d_gene: .; v_gene: TRBV3-1
CDR3nt: TGTGCCAGCTCACCAGCCGGGCCTCCGGAGGGCACCGGGGAGCTGTTTTTT; CDR3aa: CASSPAGPPEGTGELFF; abundance: .; j_gene: TRBJ2-2; d_gene: .; v_gene: TRBV18
CDR3nt: TGCGCCAGCAGCCAGGGCTCGATTTCTGGAAACACCATATATTTT; CDR3aa: CASSQGSISGNTIYF; abundance: .; j_gene: TRBJ1-3; d_gene: .; v_gene: TRBV5-1
CDR3nt: TGTGCCAGCAGTTTCTCGGGTCCTGAAGCTTTCTTT; CDR3aa: CASSFSGPEAFF; abundance: many; j_gene: TRBJ1-1; d_gene: .; v_gene: TRBV12-3/TRBV12-4
CDR3nt: TGTGCCAGCAGCCCCCTAGCGGGAGTAGAGCAGTTCTTC; CDR3aa: CASSPLAGVEQFF; abundance: .; j_gene: TRBJ2-1; d_gene: TRBD2; v_gene: TRBV3-1
CDR3nt: TGTGCCAGCGTACCAAATACTCAAGGCGGCACTGAAGCTTTCTTT; CDR3aa: CASVPNTQGGTEAFF; abundance: many; j_gene: TRBJ1-1; d_gene: .; v_gene: TRBV7-2
CDR3nt: TGTGCCAGCAGCCGCGGGACAGGGGCATCTGGGGCCAACGTCCTGACTTTC; CDR3aa: CASSRGTGASGANVLTF; abundance: .; j_gene: TRBJ2-6; d_gene: TRBD1; v_gene: TRBV3-1
CDR3nt: TGTGCCAGCAGTTACTCAAGCCGCGAGGAATTGAACACTGAAGCTTTCTTT; CDR3aa: CASSYSSREELNTEAFF; abundance: many; j_gene: TRBJ1-1; d_gene: .; v_gene: TRBV6-5
CDR3nt: TGTGCCAGTAGTATAGTGACGAAGGGAACCTACGAGCAGTACTTC; CDR3aa: CASSIVTKGTYEQYF; abundance: many; j_gene: TRBJ2-7; d_gene: .; v_gene: TRBV19
CDR3nt: TGTGCCAGCAGCCCCAGGGGTTTTTACAATGAGCAGTTCTTC; CDR3aa: CASSPRGFYNEQFF; abundance: many; j_gene: TRBJ2-1; d_gene: .; v_gene: TRBV7-3
CDR3nt: TGTGCCAGCAGTTTGAGGGGGCGCTGGGAGCAGTTCTTC; CDR3aa: CASSLRGRWEQFF; abundance: many; j_gene: TRBJ2-1; d_gene: TRBD1; v_gene: TRBV28
CDR3nt: TGTGCCACCTCTGCGATAAGCACAGATACGCAGTATTTT; CDR3aa: CATSAISTDTQYF; abundance: many; j_gene: TRBJ2-3; d_gene: .; v_gene: TRBV11-2